The 26 T cell receptor beta chains below come from one sample, sequenced in a study of naive and memory T cell subsets. Both TRBC1 and TRBC2 were covered by a beta constant-region primer of two equimolar oligonucleotides. Four rounds of PCR amplified the ligated cDNA using nested alpha and beta constant-region primers plus SP2. TCRdb used MiXCR to reprocess the UMI-ligation and nested PCR reads, holding one entry per CDR3 protein. The sample holds 95,000 to 150,000 distinct CDR3 sequences; roughly 36% are singletons and the top ten take approximately 0.9%. Sequencing was performed on central memory CD4+ T cells from blood. These receptors were collected from a human donor in good health.

The chain links TRBV18 to TRBJ1-4, with D unresolved. V shed 8 bases and J shed 8 bases, with 15 bases lying between them. Germline loops: CDR1 KGHSH, CDR2 LQKENI. This CDR3 has 13 residues. Here the CDR3 reads CASRGDVDEKLFF. The CDR3 DNA is TGTGCCAGCCGTGGGGATGTCGACGAAAAACTGTTTTTT.

This chain uses TRBV7-2 with TRBJ2-2, with 7 bases identical to TRBD2. Trimming at V came to 6 bases and at J to 6 bases, leaving 13 bases not matched to a gene. CDR3 size: 16 residues. CDR1 SGHTA and CDR2 FQGNSA come from the germline V gene. The CDR3 region has the DNA TGTGCCAGCAGTCCCCAGTTGAGGGCGGGAGCCGGGGAGCTGTTTTTT. The encoded protein is CASSPQLRAGAGELFF.

This clonotype was counted a few times. This sequence joins TRBV7-9 and TRBJ2-7; D is unresolved. Germline assignment: CDR1 SEHNR and CDR2 FQNEAQ (reference sequence). The V gene lost 0 bases and the J gene lost 3 bases, with 6 bases spanning the gap. The CDR3 is 13 amino acids. The CDR3, as DNA: TGTGCCAGCAGCTTAGCCCCAAACTACGAGCAGTACTTC. Its translation is CASSLAPNYEQYF.

This clonotype was detected a few times. The rearrangement links TRBV24-1 to TRBJ2-1; a possible D gene is TRBD2 (5 bases). V dropped 4 bases and J dropped 1 base, with 16 bases sitting between them. The CDR3 has 17 residues. Per the germline V gene, CDR1 is KGHDR and CDR2 is SFDVKD. In DNA, the CDR3 is TGTGCCACCAGTGACTCCGATGCGGGTCGGTCCTACAATGAGCAGTTCTTC. Residues: CATSDSDAGRSYNEQFF.

This clonotype was counted between two and nine times. V gene TRBV4-3 combines with J gene TRBJ2-7; a weak D match, TRBD2 (6 bases). The V gene lost 0 bases and the J gene lost 0 bases, with 15 bases spanning the gap. The CDR3 sequence is 17 residues long. Germline-derived CDR1 and CDR2 are LGHNA and YSLEER. The CDR3 is CASSQDIGGVPSYEQYF. The CDR3 DNA sequence: TGCGCCAGCAGCCAAGACATCGGGGGAGTCCCCTCCTACGAGCAGTACTTC.

With regard to this clonotype: A much larger clone sits a single nucleotide away, making a read error possible. The genes are TRBV6-1 and TRBJ2-7; 9 bases match TRBD1. The CDR3 contains 14 residues. V shed 6 bases, J shed 2 bases, and the junction held 5 bases outside the gene matches. Germline V CDR1 and CDR2: MNHNS, SASEGT. The CDR3, as DNA: TGTGCCAGCAGGACCGGGACAGGGCCCTACGAGCAGTACTTC. Translation: CASRTGTGPYEQYF.

This clonotype was seen a handful of times. This chain uses TRBV20-1 with TRBJ2-5; D unresolved. This CDR3 has 13 residues. V was clipped by 3 bases and J by 3 bases, with 11 bases between them. CDR1 is DFQATT, CDR2 SNEGSKA, per germline (reference sequence). The CDR3 DNA reads TGCAGTGCTAGCCGAATCGGCGAAGAGACCCAGTACTTC. Its translation: CSASRIGEETQYF.

This clonotype was counted many times. J is TRBJ2-5 and V is TRBV14; 7 bases map to TRBD2. Germline V gives CDR1 SGHDN, CDR2 FVKESK. After removal of 2 bases from V and 2 bases from J, the junction contained 5 bases not matched to a gene. The CDR3 totals 15 residues. The CDR3 nucleotides are TGTGCCAGCAGCCAAACCGGGACTACACAAGAGACCCAGTACTTC. Translated, it gives CASSQTGTTQETQYF. Variable domain in full (rest from reference TRBV14 and TRBJ2-5): EAGVTQFPSHSVIEKGQTVTLRCDPISGHDNLYWYRRVMGKEIKFLLHFVKESKQDESGMPNNRFLAERTGGTYSTLKVQPAELEDSGVYFCASSQTGTTQETQYFGPGTRLLVL.

The chain links TRBV27 to TRBJ2-3; either TRBD1 or TRBD2 may fit D (5 bases each). The CDR3 is made up of 14 amino acids. Germline assignment: CDR1 MNHEY and CDR2 SMNVEV (reference sequence). Trimming cost V 5 bases and J 0 bases, with 9 bases left between them. The CDR3 loop reads CASSPWGSTDTQYF. The CDR3 nucleotides read TGTGCCAGCAGTCCTTGGGGGAGCACAGATACGCAGTATTTT.

This chain joins TRBV6-2 or TRBV6-3 and TRBJ2-1; no firm D call. The CDR3 has 13 amino acids. V was shortened by 6 bases and J by 8 bases, with 14 bases between the two germline ends. Germline-derived CDR1 and CDR2 are MNHEY and SVGEGT. CDR3 in DNA: TGTGCCAGCAGGCGCCATAGCACCGATGAGCAGTTCTTC. Amino acid sequence: CASRRHSTDEQFF.

This chain connects TRBV7-8 to TRBJ1-4, with 9 bases matching TRBD1. CDR1 is SGHVS, CDR2 FQNEAQ, per germline. V gave up 5 bases and J gave up 7 bases; unmatched junction bases: 8. CDR3 length equals 15 residues. The CDR3 loop is CASSINRGRSEKLFF. As DNA, the CDR3 is TGTGCCAGCAGCATAAACAGGGGGCGAAGTGAAAAACTGTTTTTT.

The genes are TRBV5-1 and TRBJ2-5; no firm D call. The length of the CDR3 is 14 residues. Germline CDR1 and CDR2: SGHRS and YFSETQ. Trimming removed 2 bases from V and 2 bases from J, with 10 bases in between. The CDR3 sequence: CASSFKSRQETQYF. CDR3 nucleotides: TGCGCCAGCAGCTTCAAATCGCGGCAAGAGACCCAGTACTTC.

The chain carries TRBV7-3 and TRBJ2-2; 8 bases map to TRBD1. The V and J ends lost 3 bases and 6 bases, in that order; junction bases with no gene match: 6. Germline CDR1 is SGHTA and CDR2 is FQGTGA. The CDR3 is 15 residues long. The CDR3 sequence: CASSLGQVAAGELFF. CDR3 coding DNA: TGTGCCAGCAGCTTGGGACAGGTCGCGGCCGGGGAGCTGTTTTTT.

This clonotype has more than one count but fewer than ten. This sequence joins TRBV6-5 and TRBJ1-1; D may be TRBD1 (6 bases). The CDR3 extends over 15 amino acids. The germline V gene encodes CDR1 MNHEY and CDR2 SVGAGI. Trimming took off 2 bases at V and 0 bases at J, with 10 bases between the two ends. For the CDR3, the DNA is TGTGCCAGCAGTTACCGGGGACAAGTGAACACTGAAGCTTTCTTT. As protein: CASSYRGQVNTEAFF.

The rearrangement links TRBV27 to TRBJ1-1; D is unresolved. This CDR3 comprises 15 residues. The germline gives CDR1 MNHEY, CDR2 SMNVEV (reference sequence). V lost 1 base to trimming and J lost 1 base, with 10 bases between them. The CDR3 nucleotides are TGTGCCAGCAGTTTATATGCAGGCCAGAACACTGAAGCTTTCTTT. Its translation: CASSLYAGQNTEAFF.

The chain links TRBV19 to TRBJ2-5, with TRBD2 matching 12 bases. In germline, CDR1 is LNHDA, CDR2 SQIVND (reference sequence). V shed 5 bases and J 12 bases; nucleotides not matched to a gene: 10. The CDR3 loop spans 14 amino acids. CDR3 coding DNA: TGTGCCAGTAGTGCCGGGACTAGCGGGCCCGCAAAGTACTTC. This sequence encodes CASSAGTSGPAKYF.

This chain links TRBV28 with TRBJ2-5, with D maybe TRBD1 (5 bases). The CDR3 consists of 15 residues. Germline values: CDR1 MDHEN, CDR2 SYDVKM. Trimming took off 3 bases at V and 7 bases at J, with 18 bases between the two ends. CDR3 nucleotide sequence: TGTGCCAGCAGTTTCCCCCAGGCCCAGGGTTCGACCCAGTACTTC. Translation gives CASSFPQAQGSTQYF.

This chain joins TRBV30 and TRBJ2-2; unclear D gene. There are 12 residues in the CDR3. V was pared by 2 bases and J by 2 bases, with 3 bases between. Per the germline V gene, CDR1 is GTSNPN and CDR2 is SVGIG (reference sequence). The CDR3 DNA sequence: TGTGCCTGGAGTCGAAACACCGGGGAGCTGTTTTTT. Amino acid sequence: CAWSRNTGELFF. The whole variable domain, remainder taken from reference TRBV30 and TRBJ2-2, is SQTIHQWPATLVQPVGSPLSLECTVEGTSNPNLYWYRQAAGRGLQLLFYSVGIGQISSEVPQNLSASRPQDRQFILSSKKLLLSDSGFYLCAWSRNTGELFFGEGSRLTVL.

The V gene is TRBV28, the J gene TRBJ1-2, with D tentatively TRBD1 (5 bases). The CDR3 is made up of 14 amino acids. Germline CDR1 is MDHEN and CDR2 is SYDVKM. Trimming left V 2 bases short and J 4 bases short, with 11 bases between. The CDR3 sequence is CASSLQGIGYGYTF. The CDR3 DNA is TGTGCCAGCAGTTTACAGGGAATCGGCTATGGCTACACCTTC.

The chain joins TRBV20-1 to TRBJ2-2, with TRBD1 as a possible D gene (5 bases). With 3 bases removed from V and 5 bases from J, the gap between germline ends came to 16 bases. CDR3 size: 15 residues. The germline V gene has CDR1 DFQATT and CDR2 SNEGSKA (reference sequence). The CDR3: CSARKTGSMTGELFF. For the CDR3, the DNA is TGCAGTGCTAGGAAAACAGGAAGCATGACCGGGGAGCTGTTTTTT.

The gene calls are TRBV20-1 and TRBJ2-6; TRBD1 is a possible D gene (5 bases). Germline loops: CDR1 DFQATT, CDR2 SNEGSKA (reference sequence). The CDR3 is made up of 13 amino acids. V gave up 5 bases and J gave up 0 bases, with 5 bases separating them. CDR3 DNA: TGCAGTGCTGGACACTCTGGGGCCAACGTCCTGACTTTC. Translation: CSAGHSGANVLTF.

J is TRBJ2-3 and V is TRBV5-1, with 7 bases lining up with TRBD2. The V gene end was trimmed by 0 bases and the J gene end by 3 bases; junction bases not matched to a gene: 7. Per germline, CDR1 SGHRS and CDR2 YFSETQ. The length of the CDR3 is 16 residues. CDR3 region: CASSLGPGRGTDTQYF. CDR3 nucleotide sequence: TGCGCCAGCAGCTTGGGTCCGGGGAGGGGAACAGATACGCAGTATTTT.

This clonotype occurred many times. V and J are TRBV29-1 and TRBJ1-1; no clear D. This CDR3 region has 11 residues. V gave up 5 bases and J gave up 0 bases, with 4 bases separating them. CDR1 and CDR2 from the germline V gene are SQVTM and ANQGSEA. This CDR3 reads CSVFMNTEAFF. CDR3 coding DNA: TGCAGCGTTTTCATGAACACTGAAGCTTTCTTT.

V and J are TRBV28 and TRBJ1-1; TRBD1 agrees at 7 bases. Losses at the gene ends were 10 bases for V and 11 bases for J; bases not matched to a gene: 19. From germline, CDR1 is MDHEN and CDR2 SYDVKM. CDR3 length: 14 residues. CDR3 coding DNA: TGTGCCACCACTTTGGGACAGCGGAGTGGTTGGGCTTTCTTT. It is translated as CATTLGQRSGWAFF. The full variable domain, rest sourced from reference TRBV28 and TRBJ1-1, is DVKVTQSSRYLVKRTGEKVFLECVQDMDHENMFWYRQDPGLGLRLIYFSYDVKMKEKGDIPEGYSVSREKKERFSLILESASTNQTSMYLCATTLGQRSGWAFFGQGTRLTVV.

This clonotype was counted many times. The chain combines TRBV7-6 with TRBJ2-3; no definite D call. Germline V gene sequence: CDR1 SGHVS, CDR2 FNYEAQ. The CDR3 runs 16 residues. With 1 base removed from V and 1 base from J, the gap between germline ends came to 12 bases. CDR3 bases: TGTGCCAGCAGCTTAGGGGCATTAAAAGGCACAGATACGCAGTATTTT. Its protein is CASSLGALKGTDTQYF.

This clonotype was counted only a few times. The chain carries TRBV28 and TRBJ1-5, with a possible D match to TRBD1 (5 bases). CDR1 MDHEN and CDR2 SYDVKM come from the germline V gene. The CDR3 loop spans 12 amino acids. V lost 7 bases to trimming and J lost 7 bases, with 11 bases between them. The DNA for the CDR3 is TGTGCCAGCACAAGAGGGGAGCAGCCCCAGCATTTT. It translates to CASTRGEQPQHF.